The 31 T cell receptor beta chains listed next were all sequenced from one sample in a study of blood T cells in healthy people across ages. Primers used in a second PCR of about 7 to 11 cycles were a sample-barcoded 5' primer and a J-beta primer mix. TCRdb called the 5' RACE reads again in MiXCR, with one record for every CDR3 protein. The sample lists some 760,000 distinct CDR3 sequences; approximately 25% were seen once. The same data also went into a second study, on T cells of mothers and their children.

The sequencing sample was made of blood. Every receptor here comes from a boy between 10 and 17 years old in good health.

This clonotype was recorded only once. The V gene is TRBV29-1, the J gene TRBJ2-7; the D gene could be TRBD1 or TRBD2 (5 bases each). There are 13 residues in the CDR3. V was trimmed by 6 bases and J by 2 bases, leaving 14 bases between them. The V gene's germline CDR1 is SQVTM and CDR2 ANQGSEA. CDR3 nucleotide sequence: TGCAGCGTCCGGGACGGTATTCCCTACGAGCAGTACTTC. This sequence encodes CSVRDGIPYEQYF.

This clonotype was counted only a few times. The chain recombines TRBV7-2 with TRBJ2-5, with D uncertain. The CDR3 length is 16 residues. Trimming pared 0 bases from V and 4 bases from J, leaving 15 bases between. Germline V gene lookup returns CDR1 SGHTA and CDR2 FQGNSA. As DNA, the CDR3 is TGTGCCAGCAGCTTAGCGCTTTGGACGGGCGGAGAGACCCAGTACTTC. This sequence encodes CASSLALWTGGETQYF. The full variable domain, with the rest looked up from reference TRBV7-2 and TRBJ2-5, is GAGVSQSPSNKVTEKGKDVELRCDPISGHTALYWYRQSLGQGLEFLIYFQGNSAPDKSGLPSDRFSAERTGGSVSTLTIQRTQQEDSAVYLCASSLALWTGGETQYFGPGTRLLVL.

The gene calls are TRBV7-9 and TRBJ1-1; D is possibly TRBD1 (5 bases). V shed 5 bases and J shed 6 bases, with 16 bases lying between them. The CDR3 has 14 amino acids. The germline CDR1 and CDR2 sequences are SEHNR and FQNEAQ (reference sequence). CDR3 nucleotide sequence: TGTGCCAGCAGCCCACGGGGCTTGGGGGCTGAAGCTTTCTTT. Encoded protein: CASSPRGLGAEAFF.

This chain joins TRBV2 and TRBJ2-4; D call uncertain. The CDR3 sequence is 13 residues long. Per germline, CDR1 SNHLY and CDR2 FYNNEI. The V end was cut by 6 bases, the J end by 3 bases, with 9 bases between. CDR3 coding DNA: TGTGCCAGCAGCACAGTCGACAAAAACATTCAGTACTTC. Translated: CASSTVDKNIQYF.

This chain connects TRBV7-9 to TRBJ1-2; unclear D gene. The germline V and J ends were trimmed by 3 bases and 5 bases, with 16 bases remaining between them. Germline V gene sequence: CDR1 SEHNR, CDR2 FQNEAQ (reference sequence). The CDR3 extends over 15 amino acids. This CDR3 reads CASSLGSRVSYGYTF. For the CDR3, the DNA is TGTGCCAGCAGCTTGGGATCCCGGGTCTCATATGGCTACACCTTC.

This clonotype has just a few counts. V gene TRBV5-1 combines with J gene TRBJ2-3; 9 bases align to TRBD2. Germline V gene lookup returns CDR1 SGHRS and CDR2 YFSETQ. With 0 bases clipped from V and 1 base from J, the junction kept 3 bases outside the gene matches. CDR3 length: 16 residues. CDR3 nucleotides: TGCGCCAGCAGCTTGGTTAGCGGGAGCCGCACAGATACGCAGTATTTT. It translates to CASSLVSGSRTDTQYF.

The CDR3 DNA reads as TGTGCCAGCAGCTTCAAAGGTACGGGGACGCCCTACAATGAGCAGTTCTTC. The encoded protein is CASSFKGTGTPYNEQFF. V gene TRBV7-9 combines with J gene TRBJ2-1; tentatively, D is TRBD1 or TRBD2 (5 bases each). The CDR3 is 17 residues long. V lost 3 bases, J lost 2 bases, and 17 bases lay in between. In germline, CDR1 is SEHNR, CDR2 FQNEAQ (reference sequence).

Comments on this clonotype: A read error may produce the germline difference seen at one junction end. CDR3 loop: CVSSPAWAGQETQYF. In DNA form, the CDR3 reads TGTGTCAGCAGCCCTGCTTGGGCAGGCCAAGAGACCCAGTACTTC. The chain is built from TRBV7-9 and TRBJ2-5; D gene unclear. The CDR3 is 15 amino acids. Germline V gives CDR1 SEHNR, CDR2 FQNEAQ (reference sequence).

This clonotype showed up just a few times. A read error may account for a junction end that differs from germline. This chain connects TRBV7-8 to TRBJ2-1; 7 nucleotides align to TRBD2. The CDR3 consists of 13 residues. CDR1 and CDR2 from the germline V gene are SGHVS and FQNEAQ. The CDR3 is CASSLDRGSVEIF. Written as DNA, the CDR3 is TGTGCCAGCAGCTTAGATCGCGGGAGTGTCGAGATCTTC.

This clonotype has a handful of counts. V is TRBV9 and J is TRBJ1-2, with a tentative D call TRBD1 (5 bases). The CDR3 loop spans 13 amino acids. Trimming cost V 0 bases and J 10 bases, with 13 bases left between them. Per the germline V gene, CDR1 is SGDLS and CDR2 is YYNGEE. In nucleotides, the CDR3 is TGTGCCAGCAGCGTAGGCCGGGGCCGAGCCTACACCTTC. It specifies CASSVGRGRAYTF.

This clonotype showed up just a few times. The chain carries TRBV6-1 and TRBJ1-1; perhaps TRBD1 as D (6 bases). Germline-derived CDR1 and CDR2 are MNHNS and SASEGT. The CDR3 is 14 amino acids. Trimming cost V 3 bases and J 1 base, with 9 bases left between them. CDR3 amino acids: CASSELRGNTEAFF. Here the CDR3 DNA reads TGTGCCAGCAGTGAGCTCAGGGGGAACACTGAAGCTTTCTTT.

This clonotype was seen more than once but under ten times. This sequence joins TRBV6-1 and TRBJ1-2, with 8 bases aligning to TRBD1. The germline V gene has CDR1 MNHNS and CDR2 SASEGT. V was pared by 6 bases and J by 6 bases, with 12 bases of the junction left unmatched. The CDR3 spans 15 residues. CDR3 region: CASRPSGAGGHGYTF. CDR3 nucleotide sequence: TGTGCCAGCAGACCGAGTGGGGCAGGGGGCCATGGCTACACCTTC.

This clonotype was detected only a few times. The chain combines TRBV7-9 with TRBJ1-1; D not certain. The CDR3 is 15 amino acids. Germline CDR1 SEHNR, CDR2 FQNEAQ (reference sequence). Between the trimmed V and J ends, which lost 1 base and 0 bases, there was a span of 9 bases. This CDR3 is CASSLGVDLNTEAFF. The CDR3 DNA reads TGTGCCAGCAGCTTAGGTGTGGACCTGAACACTGAAGCTTTCTTT.

This chain uses TRBV29-1 with TRBJ2-2; the D gene is possibly TRBD1 (5 bases). V lost 7 bases and J lost 6, with 9 bases in between. Per the germline V gene, CDR1 is SQVTM and CDR2 is ANQGSEA. The CDR3 sequence is 11 residues long. As DNA, the CDR3 is TGCAGCGGCCGACAGTCCGGGGAGCTGTTTTTT. Translation: CSGRQSGELFF.

The sample holds a few counts of this clonotype. This clone may be a read error of a much larger clone one base away. The missing conserved phenylalanine or tryptophan at the end of this CDR3 makes a read error likely. The CDR3 DNA reads as TGCAGCGTTAGGACAGGGCGTGGGAGGGAGCAGTACCTC. This codes for CSVRTGRGREQYL. The chain couples TRBV29-1 to TRBJ2-1; TRBD1 matches at 8 bases. The DNA end lines up better with TRBJ2-7; the J call may be wrong. The V gene's germline CDR1 is SQVTM and CDR2 ANQGSEA. The CDR3 runs 13 residues.

This clonotype was seen a single time. This CDR3 is CSAPTRGFSEQFF. The CDR3 DNA follows: TGCAGTGCTCCGACTAGAGGATTCAGCGAGCAGTTCTTC. This chain connects TRBV20-1 to TRBJ2-1; D might be TRBD2 (6 bases). CDR3 length: 13 amino acids. Germline V CDR1 and CDR2: DFQATT, SNEGSKA (reference sequence). Trimming removed 5 bases at V and 10 bases at J, with 18 bases between.

The CDR3 DNA is TGTGCCACCACAAAAGTGGGGGGGGCCAACTATGGCTACACCTTC. Translation gives CATTKVGGANYGYTF. The chain employs TRBV7-9 and TRBJ1-2, with D tentatively TRBD1 (6 bases). The CDR3 sequence is 15 residues long. CDR1 and CDR2 from the germline V gene are SEHNR and FQNEAQ (reference sequence). Trimming took off 10 bases at V and 2 bases at J, with 20 bases between the two ends.

V gene TRBV7-3 combines with J gene TRBJ1-2; D is unclear. The V gene lost 1 base and the J gene lost 8 bases, with 20 bases spanning the gap. The CDR3 runs 16 residues. Germline V gene lookup returns CDR1 SGHTA and CDR2 FQGTGA. In nucleotides, the CDR3 is TGTGCCAGCAGCTTAATCGGTTCGGCCCGAACGGGGGGCTACACCTTC. This translates into CASSLIGSARTGGYTF. Supplemented by reference TRBV7-3 and TRBJ1-2, the full variable domain reads GAGVSQTPSNKVTEKGKYVELRCDPISGHTALYWYRQSLGQGPEFLIYFQGTGAADDSGLPNDRFFAVRPEGSVSTLKIQRTERGDSAVYLCASSLIGSARTGGYTFGSGTRLTVV.

The table lists this clonotype with a few counts. The chain couples TRBV4-1 to TRBJ2-2, with D perhaps matching TRBD2 (5 bases). The germline CDR1 and CDR2 sequences are MGHRA and YSYEKL. The CDR3 is 17 residues long. Trimming took off 0 bases at V and 0 bases at J, with 11 bases between the two ends. The CDR3 sequence is CASSQDLERSNTGELFF. CDR3 coding DNA: TGCGCCAGCAGCCAAGATCTGGAGCGGTCGAACACCGGGGAGCTGTTTTTT.

The rearrangement uses TRBV29-1 and TRBJ2-1, with D possibly being TRBD2 (7 bases). The V end lost 1 base, the J end lost 9 bases, and 16 bases lay between the germline ends. The CDR3 covers 14 residues. CDR1 and CDR2 from the germline V gene are SQVTM and ANQGSEA. The CDR3 DNA sequence: TGCAGCGTTGAAGGTGCGGGGGCCATGGTTGAGCAGTTCTTC. Protein product: CSVEGAGAMVEQFF.

This rearrangement joins TRBV3-1 to TRBJ1-2; D is uncertain. Trimming took 0 bases from V and 8 from J, leaving 4 bases between them. The CDR3 runs 11 residues. Germline loops: CDR1 LGHDT, CDR2 YNNKEL (reference sequence). The CDR3 loop reads CASSQDHGYTF. CDR3 coding DNA: TGTGCCAGCAGCCAAGACCACGGCTACACCTTC.

The rearrangement links TRBV28 to TRBJ1-2, with 10 bases identical to TRBD1. Germline-derived CDR1 and CDR2 are MDHEN and SYDVKM. This CDR3 contains 15 residues. V lost 4 bases, J lost 3 bases, and 5 bases stayed unmatched. CDR3 bases: TGTGCCAGCAGTTCGGGGACAGGGGACTACTATGGCTACACCTTC. This codes for CASSSGTGDYYGYTF.

As for this clonotype: The germline gene is not matched at one end of the junction; a read error may be the cause. The J gene is TRBJ1-3, the V gene TRBV28; 7 nucleotides match TRBD1. The CDR3 loop spans 15 amino acids. Per the germline V gene, CDR1 is MDHEN and CDR2 is SYDVKM. The CDR3 reads CVSRQDRSSGNTIYF. CDR3 DNA: TGTGTCAGCAGACAGGACAGGAGCTCTGGAAACACCATATATTTT.

In nucleotides, the CDR3 is TGTGCCAGCAGCCAATGGGACGCCTATGGCTACACCTTC. Amino acid sequence: CASSQWDAYGYTF. The chain combines TRBV12-3 or TRBV12-4 with TRBJ1-2, with TRBD1 as a possible D gene (5 bases). The length of the CDR3 is 13 residues. The V end lost 6 bases, the J end lost 4 bases, and 12 bases lay between the germline ends.

This chain uses TRBV7-2 with TRBJ2-5; D not resolved. The J call could be wrong; TRBJ2-1 is a better fit for the DNA end. Germline values: CDR1 SGHTA, CDR2 FQGNSA. The CDR3 is 14 amino acids. The CDR3 DNA is TGTGCCAGCAGCTCCTTAGGGCCACACAATGAGCAGTTCTTC. Translating gives CASSSLGPHNEQFF.

Worth noting for this clonotype: A read error may account for a junction end that differs from germline. The chain combines TRBV4-1 with TRBJ2-1, with 11 bases aligning to TRBD2. The CDR3 has 17 amino acids. The germline V gene has CDR1 MGHRA and CDR2 YSYEKL. The DNA of the CDR3 is TGCGCCAGCAGCCGGCTAGCGGGAGGAAGCTCCTACAATGAACAGTTCTTC. It translates to CASSRLAGGSSYNEQFF.

This clonotype showed up many times. This chain uses TRBV20-1 with TRBJ2-3; D call uncertain. The germline gives CDR1 DFQATT, CDR2 SNEGSKA (reference sequence). The CDR3 covers 15 residues. Trimming took off 1 base at V and 2 bases at J, with 13 bases between the two ends. The CDR3: CSARGGATITDTQYF. The CDR3, as DNA: TGCAGTGCTAGAGGTGGAGCCACGATCACAGATACGCAGTATTTT.

This chain links TRBV29-1 with TRBJ2-2, with unresolved D. V was pared by 5 bases and J by 8 bases, with 12 bases between. The germline CDR1 and CDR2 sequences are SQVTM and ANQGSEA. This CDR3 is 12 amino acids long. The CDR3 region is CSVRGPAGELFF. The CDR3 DNA reads as TGCAGCGTTAGAGGACCAGCGGGGGAGCTGTTTTTT.

This clonotype has just a few counts. The rearrangement links TRBV27 to TRBJ2-5; 7 bases are shared with TRBD1. Matching the DNA end better, TRBJ2-7 makes the J call doubtful. The CDR3 consists of 16 residues. CDR1 and CDR2 (germline): MNHEY, SMNVEV (reference sequence). The CDR3 region is CASSCAPGTEIYEQYF. CDR3 sequence (DNA): TGTGCCAGCAGTTGCGCACCCGGGACAGAGATCTACGAGCAGTACTTC.

There are a few counts of this clonotype. The chain employs TRBV20-1 and TRBJ1-2; the D gene is possibly TRBD1 (5 bases). Deletions cut 5 bases from V and 4 bases from J, with 14 bases between. Germline CDR1 reads DFQATT; CDR2 reads SNEGSKA (reference sequence). This CDR3 region has 13 residues. The CDR3 DNA reads TGCAGTGCTCGACCGGGACTTTCCTATGGCTACACCTTC. Translated, it gives CSARPGLSYGYTF.

The chain combines TRBV4-1 with TRBJ2-1; 10 bases fit TRBD2. This CDR3 contains 19 residues. From germline, CDR1 is MGHRA and CDR2 YSYEKL. The V segment lost 2 bases and the J segment 0 bases; nucleotides outside the gene matches: 10. DNA of the CDR3: TGCGCCAGCAGCCAAATGGAGCTAGCGGGGGTTAGCTCCTACAATGAGCAGTTCTTC. Its translation is CASSQMELAGVSSYNEQFF.